This T cell receptor (beta chain) was captured in a study of blood T cell repertoires in COVID-19. V dropped 5 bases and J dropped 3; count of bases not matched to a gene: 1. The CDR3 is made up of 12 amino acids. Germline V gene sequence: CDR1 SNHLY, CDR2 FYNNEI. Libraries were prepared by immunoSEQ multiplex PCR; TCRdb keeps only in-frame clonotypes and omits some of them. In the table there are about 93,000 clones, approximately 89% of which are singletons. In this sample, this clone turned up once. Sequencing was carried out using peripheral blood. V usage is TRBV2 and J usage is TRBJ2-7, with TRBD1 identical over 7 bases. The source is a man aged 45-60 years with acute or convalescent COVID-19. The DNA for the CDR3 is TGTGCCAGCAGTTCAGGGGGCTACGAGCAGTACTTC. This encodes CASSSGGYEQYF.